This paragraph covers one TCR beta chain sequence. The CDR3 is 15 amino acids. Germline V lookup: CDR1 LGHDT, CDR2 YNNKEL (reference sequence). V was clipped by 4 bases and J by 7 bases; unmatched bases: 7. This entry comes from a study of blood T cell repertoires in COVID-19. Study information: The samples span acute and convalescent COVID-19 from the United States, Italy and Spain. PBMCs, B-cell-depleted T cells, or T cells provided the cDNA or gDNA that made up the material.

Study processing details: Reference gene primer amplification in the assay estimated nucleated cell counts. Assay used: immunoSEQ multiplex PCR; TCRdb lists only in-frame clones, some missing. V and J calls and clone size are copied from that table; D and trimming were computed from the DNA. The sample carries roughly 150,000 clones, around three quarters recorded once. This chain links TRBV3-1 (or the pseudogene TRBV3-2) with TRBJ2-7; 13 bases are shared with TRBD2. Sequences were obtained from peripheral blood. This sequence originates from a man aged 60-69 years with acute or convalescent COVID-19. The CDR3 region is CASSRGLAGSREQYF. The CDR3 coding sequence is TGTGCCAGCAGCCGGGGACTAGCGGGATCTCGGGAGCAGTACTTC.